The clone carrying this T cell receptor beta chain has just a few counts. Its matching antigen is unknown. Trimming cost V 6 bases and J 2 bases; bases outside gene matches: 7. This CDR3 has 16 amino acids. Germline V gene lookup returns CDR1 MNHNS and CDR2 SASEGT. Molecular-barcoded quantitative 5'-RACE produced these TCR beta libraries. TCRdb passed the 5' RACE reads through MiXCR, listing each CDR3 protein once. The sample yields hundreds of thousands of distinct CDR3 sequences, 8.6% seen once. This specimen belongs to a study of CD8 T cells in ankylosing spondylitis. Broader study findings: In reactive arthritis synovial fluid and blood, some motif variants had been reported before. Among TCR beta sequences, a motif of several highly homologous variants appeared characteristic of ankylosing spondylitis blood.

This sequence was found in a male donor with ankylosing spondylitis or in good health (not recorded which). The chain recombines TRBV6-1 with TRBJ1-4; the match to TRBD1 covers 9 bases. Source material: blood, either unsorted or a sorted T cell fraction (not recorded which). The chain's CDR3 is CASRPGQGRTNEKLFF. The CDR3, as DNA: TGTGCCAGCAGACCCGGACAGGGGAGGACTAATGAAAAACTGTTTTTT.